The T cell receptor beta chain described here comes from a study of CD8 T cells in Susac syndrome. An input of about 0.45 to 1 ug of RNA was subjected to reverse transcription using random hexamers. The amplification used immunoSEQ multiplex PCR on TCR beta CDR3; it spanned 54 Vbeta and 13 Jbeta. TCRdb reprocessed the immunoSEQ multiplex PCR reads via MiXCR and lists one record per CDR3 protein. Of some 110,000 distinct CDR3 sequences detected, 90% to 95% appear once; the ten largest clones hold about 0.087%. Germline CDR1 and CDR2: MNHEY and SVGAGI. The ends were cut back, 5 bases at V and 4 bases at J, with 11 bases in the middle. CDR3 length equals 13 residues.

The chain recombines TRBV6-5 with TRBJ1-2; D not certain. The sample comprised CD4+ T cells from PBMCs. This clonotype was sampled from a human donor with multiple sclerosis. DNA for the CDR3: TGTGCCAGCAGTCCGGCGGCTCGCTATGGCTACACCTTC. This encodes CASSPAARYGYTF.